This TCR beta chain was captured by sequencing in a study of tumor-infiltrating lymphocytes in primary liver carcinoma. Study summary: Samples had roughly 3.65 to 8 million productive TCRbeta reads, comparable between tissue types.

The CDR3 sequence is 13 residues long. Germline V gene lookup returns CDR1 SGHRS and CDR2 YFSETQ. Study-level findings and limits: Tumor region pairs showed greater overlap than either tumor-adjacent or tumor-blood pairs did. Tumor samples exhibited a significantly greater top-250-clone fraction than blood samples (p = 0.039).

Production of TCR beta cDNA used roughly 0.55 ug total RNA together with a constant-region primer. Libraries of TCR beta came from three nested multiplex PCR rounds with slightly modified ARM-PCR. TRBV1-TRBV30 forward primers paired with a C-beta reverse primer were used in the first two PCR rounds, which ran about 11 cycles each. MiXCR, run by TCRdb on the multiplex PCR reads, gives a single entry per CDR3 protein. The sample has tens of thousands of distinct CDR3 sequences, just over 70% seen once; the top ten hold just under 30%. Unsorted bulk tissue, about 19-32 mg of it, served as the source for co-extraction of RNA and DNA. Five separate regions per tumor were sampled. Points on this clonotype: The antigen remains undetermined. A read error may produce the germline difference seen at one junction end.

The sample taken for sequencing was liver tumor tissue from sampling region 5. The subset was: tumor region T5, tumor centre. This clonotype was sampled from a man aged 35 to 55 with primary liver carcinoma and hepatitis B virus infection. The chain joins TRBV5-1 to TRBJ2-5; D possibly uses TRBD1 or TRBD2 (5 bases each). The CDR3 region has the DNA TGTGCCAGCAGCCGAGGGGATGAGGAGACCCAGTACTTC. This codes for CASSRGDEETQYF.